This T cell receptor (beta chain) is from a study of blood T cell repertoires in COVID-19. Study-wide context: Acute and convalescent COVID-19 specimens originated in the United States, Italy and Spain. T cells, B-cell-depleted T cells, or PBMCs supplied cDNA or gDNA.

As originally analysed: The assay estimated nucleated cells by amplifying reference gene primers. Measured with immunoSEQ multiplex PCR; TCRdb has only the in-frame clones, and not every one. The V and J calls and clone size are taken from that table; D and trimming were inferred from the DNA. The data hold some 700,000 clones, with 70% to 90% observed a single time. Trimming removed 7 bases from V and 9 bases from J; junction bases left unmatched: 4. The CDR3 totals 12 residues. This chain joins TRBV12-3 or TRBV12-4 and TRBJ2-1, with 9 nucleotides matching TRBD1. The sample consisted of peripheral blood. The sequence was obtained from a woman under 30 with acute or convalescent COVID-19. DNA of the CDR3: TGTGCCAGCAACAGGACAGGGGCTGAGCAGTTCTTC. This codes for CASNRTGAEQFF.